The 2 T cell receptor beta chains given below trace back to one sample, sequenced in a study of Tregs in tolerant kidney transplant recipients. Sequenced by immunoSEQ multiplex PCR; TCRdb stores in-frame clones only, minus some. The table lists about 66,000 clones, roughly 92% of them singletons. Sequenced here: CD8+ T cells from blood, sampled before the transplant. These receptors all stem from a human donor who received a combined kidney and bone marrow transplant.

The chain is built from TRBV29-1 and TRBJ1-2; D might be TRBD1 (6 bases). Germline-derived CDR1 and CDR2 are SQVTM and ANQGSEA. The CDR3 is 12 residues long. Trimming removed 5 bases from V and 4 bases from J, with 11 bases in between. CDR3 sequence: CSVLGAPYGYTF. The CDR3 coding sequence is TGCAGCGTTCTGGGGGCCCCCTATGGCTACACCTTC.

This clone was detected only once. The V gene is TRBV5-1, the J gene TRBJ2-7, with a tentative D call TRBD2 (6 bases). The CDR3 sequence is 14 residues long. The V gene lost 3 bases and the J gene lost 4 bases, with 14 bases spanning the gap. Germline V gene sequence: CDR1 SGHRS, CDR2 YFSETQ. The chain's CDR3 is CASSWGTGLYEQYF. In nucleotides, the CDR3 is TGCGCCAGCAGCTGGGGGACGGGACTTTACGAGCAGTACTTC.